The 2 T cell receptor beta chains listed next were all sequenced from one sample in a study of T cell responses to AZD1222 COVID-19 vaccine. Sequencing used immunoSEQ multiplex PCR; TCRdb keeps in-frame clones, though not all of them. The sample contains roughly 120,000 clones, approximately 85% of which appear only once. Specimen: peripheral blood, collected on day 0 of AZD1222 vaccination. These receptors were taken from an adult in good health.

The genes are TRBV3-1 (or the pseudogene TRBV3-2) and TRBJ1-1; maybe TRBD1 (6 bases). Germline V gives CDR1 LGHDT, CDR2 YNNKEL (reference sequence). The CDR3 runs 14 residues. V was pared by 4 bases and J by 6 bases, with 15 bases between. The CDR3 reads CASSRTGAEAEAFF. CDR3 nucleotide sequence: TGTGCCAGCAGCCGAACGGGGGCTGAAGCTGAAGCTTTCTTT.

The CDR3 region is CASFPDRGRDVGELFF. Written as DNA, the CDR3 is TGCGCCAGTTTCCCCGACAGGGGGCGAGACGTCGGGGAGCTGTTTTTT. The chain combines TRBV10-1 with TRBJ2-2; 10 bases align to TRBD1. The CDR3 runs 16 residues. The germline V gene encodes CDR1 WNHNN and CDR2 SYGVQD (reference sequence). The V segment lost 9 bases and the J segment 7 bases; nucleotides outside the gene matches: 14.